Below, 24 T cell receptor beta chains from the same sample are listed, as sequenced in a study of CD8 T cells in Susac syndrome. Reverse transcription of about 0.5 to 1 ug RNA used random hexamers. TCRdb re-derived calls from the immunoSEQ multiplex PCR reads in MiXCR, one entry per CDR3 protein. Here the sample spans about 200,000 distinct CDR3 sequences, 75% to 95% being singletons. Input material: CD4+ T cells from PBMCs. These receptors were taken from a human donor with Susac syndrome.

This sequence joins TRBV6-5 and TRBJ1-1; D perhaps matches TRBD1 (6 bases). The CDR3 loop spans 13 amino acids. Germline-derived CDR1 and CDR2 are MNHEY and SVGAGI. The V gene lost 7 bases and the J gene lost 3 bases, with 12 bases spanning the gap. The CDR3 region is CASTLRGDTEAFF. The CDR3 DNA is TGTGCCAGCACCCTCAGGGGAGACACTGAAGCTTTCTTT.

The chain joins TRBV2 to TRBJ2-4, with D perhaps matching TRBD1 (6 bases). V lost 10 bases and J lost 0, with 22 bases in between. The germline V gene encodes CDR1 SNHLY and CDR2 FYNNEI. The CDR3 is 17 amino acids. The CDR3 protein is CATRAGVRAQAKNIQYF. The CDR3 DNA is TGTGCCACCAGGGCAGGGGTCCGGGCGCAAGCCAAAAACATTCAGTACTTC.

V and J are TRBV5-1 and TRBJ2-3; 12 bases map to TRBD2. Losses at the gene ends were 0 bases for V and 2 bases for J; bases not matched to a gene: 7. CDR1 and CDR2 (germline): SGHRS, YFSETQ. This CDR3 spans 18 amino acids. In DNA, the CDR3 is TGCGCCAGCAGCTTGGTTCGGCTAGCGGGAGGGACCACAGATACGCAGTATTTT. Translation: CASSLVRLAGGTTDTQYF. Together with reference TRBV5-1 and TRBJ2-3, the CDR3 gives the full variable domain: KAGVTQTPRYLIKTRGQQVTLSCSPISGHRSVSWYQQTPGQGLQFLFEYFSETQRNKGNFPGRFSGRQFSNSRSEMNVSTLELGDSALYLCASSLVRLAGGTTDTQYFGPGTRLTVL.

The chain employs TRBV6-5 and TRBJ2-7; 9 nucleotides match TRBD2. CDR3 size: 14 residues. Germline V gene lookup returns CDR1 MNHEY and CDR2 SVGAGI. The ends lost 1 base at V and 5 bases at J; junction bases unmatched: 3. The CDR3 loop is CASSYLAGVHEQYF. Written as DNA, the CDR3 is TGTGCCAGCAGTTACTTAGCGGGAGTCCACGAGCAGTACTTC.

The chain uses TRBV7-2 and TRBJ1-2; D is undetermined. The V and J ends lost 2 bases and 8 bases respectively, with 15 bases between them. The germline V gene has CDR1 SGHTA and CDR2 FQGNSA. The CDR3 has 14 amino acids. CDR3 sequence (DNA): TGTGCCAGCAGCTTACCGGGCACGAGAGAGGGCTACACCTTC. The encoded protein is CASSLPGTREGYTF.

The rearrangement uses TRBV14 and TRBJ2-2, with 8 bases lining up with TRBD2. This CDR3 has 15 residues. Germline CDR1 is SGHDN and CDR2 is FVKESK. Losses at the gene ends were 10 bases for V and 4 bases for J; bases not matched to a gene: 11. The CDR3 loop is CATTPLGGGTGELFF. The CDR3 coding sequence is TGTGCCACCACCCCGCTCGGGGGGGGCACCGGGGAGCTGTTTTTT.

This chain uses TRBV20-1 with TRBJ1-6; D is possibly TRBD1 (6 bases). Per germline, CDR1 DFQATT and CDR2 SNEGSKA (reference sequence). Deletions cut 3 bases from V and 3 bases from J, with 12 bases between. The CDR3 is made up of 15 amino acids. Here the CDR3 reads CSARDSQSYNSPLHF. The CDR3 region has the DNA TGCAGTGCTAGGGACAGTCAAAGCTATAATTCACCCCTCCACTTT.

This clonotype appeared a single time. The CDR3 DNA reads TGTGCCAGCAGCTTAGACCCGGATTTCTCTGGCTACACCTTC. Its protein product is CASSLDPDFSGYTF. This chain joins TRBV7-9 and TRBJ1-2; no clear D gene. V was clipped by 1 base and J by 7 bases, with 13 bases between them. The CDR3 runs to 14 residues. The germline gives CDR1 SEHNR, CDR2 FQNEAQ (reference sequence).

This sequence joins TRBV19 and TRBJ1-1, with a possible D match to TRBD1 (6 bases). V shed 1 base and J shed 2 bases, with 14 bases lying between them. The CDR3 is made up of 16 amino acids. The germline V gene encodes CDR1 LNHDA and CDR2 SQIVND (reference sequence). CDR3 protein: CASSIGQDRTNTEAFF. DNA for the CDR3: TGTGCCAGTAGTATAGGGCAGGACAGAACCAACACTGAAGCTTTCTTT.

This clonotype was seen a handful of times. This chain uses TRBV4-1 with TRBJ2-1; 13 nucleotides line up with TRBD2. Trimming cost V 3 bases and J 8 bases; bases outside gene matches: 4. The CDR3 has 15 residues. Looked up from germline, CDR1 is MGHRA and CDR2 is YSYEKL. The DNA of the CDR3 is TGCGCCAGCAGCCATGGGACTAGCGGGACCGATGAGCAGTTCTTC. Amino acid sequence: CASSHGTSGTDEQFF.

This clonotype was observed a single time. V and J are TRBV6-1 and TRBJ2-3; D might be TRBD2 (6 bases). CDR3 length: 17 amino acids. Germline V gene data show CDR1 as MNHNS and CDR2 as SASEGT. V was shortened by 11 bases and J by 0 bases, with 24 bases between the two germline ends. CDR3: CASDRLGALLSTDTQYF. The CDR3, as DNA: TGTGCCTCCGACCGACTAGGAGCCTTACTTAGCACAGATACGCAGTATTTT.

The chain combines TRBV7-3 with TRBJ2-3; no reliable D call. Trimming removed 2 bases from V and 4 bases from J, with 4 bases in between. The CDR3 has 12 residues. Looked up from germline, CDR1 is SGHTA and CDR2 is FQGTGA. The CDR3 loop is CASSLGADTQYF. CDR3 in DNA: TGTGCCAGCAGCTTAGGGGCAGATACGCAGTATTTT. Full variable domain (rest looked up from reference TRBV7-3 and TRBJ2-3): GAGVSQTPSNKVTEKGKYVELRCDPISGHTALYWYRQSLGQGPEFLIYFQGTGAADDSGLPNDRFFAVRPEGSVSTLKIQRTERGDSAVYLCASSLGADTQYFGPGTRLTVL.

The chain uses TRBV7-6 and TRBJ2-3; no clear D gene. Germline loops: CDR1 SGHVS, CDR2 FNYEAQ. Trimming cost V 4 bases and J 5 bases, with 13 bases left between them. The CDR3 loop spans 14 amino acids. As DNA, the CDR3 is TGTGCCAGCAGCTATGCTATCGGTAGAGATACGCAGTATTTT. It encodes CASSYAIGRDTQYF.

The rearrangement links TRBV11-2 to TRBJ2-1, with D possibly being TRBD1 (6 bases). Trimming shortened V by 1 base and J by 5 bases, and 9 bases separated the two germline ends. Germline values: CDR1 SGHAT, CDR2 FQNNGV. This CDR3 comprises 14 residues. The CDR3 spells CASSLVAGDNEQFF. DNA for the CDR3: TGTGCCAGCAGCTTAGTGGCAGGGGACAATGAGCAGTTCTTC.

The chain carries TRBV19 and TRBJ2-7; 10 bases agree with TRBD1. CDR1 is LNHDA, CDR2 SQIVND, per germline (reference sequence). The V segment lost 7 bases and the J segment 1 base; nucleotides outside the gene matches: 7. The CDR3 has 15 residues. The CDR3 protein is CASNAPGQGSYEQYF. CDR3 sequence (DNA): TGTGCCAGTAATGCCCCGGGACAGGGGTCCTACGAGCAGTACTTC.

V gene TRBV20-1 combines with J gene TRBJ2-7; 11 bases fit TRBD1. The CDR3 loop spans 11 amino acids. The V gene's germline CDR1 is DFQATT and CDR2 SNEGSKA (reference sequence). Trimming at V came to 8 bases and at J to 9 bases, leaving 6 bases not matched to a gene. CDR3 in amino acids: CSSGTGGTQYF. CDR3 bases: TGCAGTTCCGGGACAGGGGGAACGCAGTACTTC.

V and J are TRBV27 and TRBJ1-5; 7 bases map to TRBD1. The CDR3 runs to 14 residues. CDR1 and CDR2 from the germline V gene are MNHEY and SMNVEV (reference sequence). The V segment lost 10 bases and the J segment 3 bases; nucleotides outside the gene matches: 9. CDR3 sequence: CATPGTVINQPQHF. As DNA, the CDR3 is TGTGCCACCCCCGGGACAGTAATCAATCAGCCCCAGCATTTT.

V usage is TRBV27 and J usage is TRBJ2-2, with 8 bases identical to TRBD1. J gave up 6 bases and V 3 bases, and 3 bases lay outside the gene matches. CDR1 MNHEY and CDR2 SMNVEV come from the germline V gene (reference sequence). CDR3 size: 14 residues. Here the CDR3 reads CASSLDRVSGELFF. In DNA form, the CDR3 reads TGTGCCAGCAGTTTGGACAGGGTATCCGGGGAGCTGTTTTTT.

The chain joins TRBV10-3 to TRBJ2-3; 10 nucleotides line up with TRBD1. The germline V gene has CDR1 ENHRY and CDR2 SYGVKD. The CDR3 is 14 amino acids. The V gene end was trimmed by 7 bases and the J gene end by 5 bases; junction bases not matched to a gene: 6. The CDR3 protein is CAITDRGHGDTQYF. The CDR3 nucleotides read TGTGCCATCACCGACAGGGGGCATGGAGATACGCAGTATTTT.

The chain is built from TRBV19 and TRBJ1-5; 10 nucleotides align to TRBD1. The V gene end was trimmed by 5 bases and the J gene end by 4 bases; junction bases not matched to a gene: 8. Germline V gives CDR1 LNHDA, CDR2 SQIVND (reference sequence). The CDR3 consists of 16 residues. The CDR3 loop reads CASSPRTGGINQPQHF. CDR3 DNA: TGTGCCAGTAGTCCCCGGACAGGGGGGATTAATCAGCCCCAGCATTTT. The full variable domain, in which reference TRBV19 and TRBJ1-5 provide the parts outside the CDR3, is DGGITQSPKYLFRKEGQNVTLSCEQNLNHDAMYWYRQDPGQGLRLIYYSQIVNDFQKGDIAEGYSVSREKKESFPLTVTSAQKNPTAFYLCASSPRTGGINQPQHFGDGTRLSIL.

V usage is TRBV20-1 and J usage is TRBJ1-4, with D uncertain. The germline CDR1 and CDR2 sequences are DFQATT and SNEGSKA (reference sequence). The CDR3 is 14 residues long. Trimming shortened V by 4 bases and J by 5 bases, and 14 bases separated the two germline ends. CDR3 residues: CSANRQPQNEKLFF. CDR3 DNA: TGCAGTGCTAATCGGCAGCCACAAAATGAAAAACTGTTTTTT.

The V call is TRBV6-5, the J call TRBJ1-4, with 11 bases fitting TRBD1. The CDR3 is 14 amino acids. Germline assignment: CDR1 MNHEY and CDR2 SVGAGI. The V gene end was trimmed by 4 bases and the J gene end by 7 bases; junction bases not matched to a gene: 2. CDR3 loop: CASSSGTGGEKLFF. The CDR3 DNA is TGTGCCAGCAGTTCCGGGACAGGGGGTGAAAAACTGTTTTTT.

CDR3 protein: CASSQGQGPSSGNTIYF. The CDR3 nucleotides are TGCGCCAGCAGCCAAGGTCAGGGGCCATCCTCTGGAAACACCATATATTTT. The chain links TRBV4-1 to TRBJ1-3, with a weak D call TRBD1 (6 bases). Germline CDR1 MGHRA, CDR2 YSYEKL. Trimming left V 1 base short and J 0 bases short, with 13 bases between. This CDR3 is 17 amino acids long.

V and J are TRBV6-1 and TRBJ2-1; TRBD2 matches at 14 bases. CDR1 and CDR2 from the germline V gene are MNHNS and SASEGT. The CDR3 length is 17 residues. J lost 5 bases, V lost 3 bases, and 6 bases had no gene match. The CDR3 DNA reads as TGTGCCAGCAGTGACAACCCGGGACTAGCGGGGGACAATGAGCAGTTCTTC. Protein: CASSDNPGLAGDNEQFF.